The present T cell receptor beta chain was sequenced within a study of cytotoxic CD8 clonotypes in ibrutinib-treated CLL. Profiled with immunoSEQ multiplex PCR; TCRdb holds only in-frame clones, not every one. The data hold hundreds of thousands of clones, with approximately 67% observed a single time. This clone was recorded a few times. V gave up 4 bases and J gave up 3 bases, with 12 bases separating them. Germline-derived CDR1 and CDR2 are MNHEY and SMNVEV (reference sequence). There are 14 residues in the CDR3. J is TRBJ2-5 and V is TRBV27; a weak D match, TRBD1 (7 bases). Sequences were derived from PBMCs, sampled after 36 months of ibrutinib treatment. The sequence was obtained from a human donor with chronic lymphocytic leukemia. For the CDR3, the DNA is TGTGCCAGCAGTTCACGGGGGACAGAAGAGACCCAGTACTTC. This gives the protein CASSSRGTEETQYF.